A single sample gave rise to the 15 T cell receptor beta chains below, sequenced in a study of T cell responses to AZD1222 COVID-19 vaccine. The repertoire was sequenced with immunoSEQ multiplex PCR; TCRdb's copy has only in-frame clones and lacks some. Of fewer than 200,000 clones listed, approximately 92% are singletons. Sequenced material: peripheral blood, taken on day 0 of AZD1222 vaccination. These receptor sequences come from an adult in good health.

CDR3 DNA sequence: TGTGCCAGCAGACAGGGACGGGGAGCTAACTATGGCTACACCTTC. Its protein is CASRQGRGANYGYTF. This chain links TRBV5-6 with TRBJ1-2; TRBD1 is a possible D gene (6 bases). Germline CDR1 reads SGHDT; CDR2 reads YYEEEE. Deletions cut 5 bases from V and 0 bases from J, with 14 bases between. The CDR3 is 15 amino acids.

V usage is TRBV14 and J usage is TRBJ2-1; 10 positions agree with TRBD1. This CDR3 spans 16 amino acids. Germline CDR1 reads SGHDN; CDR2 reads FVKESK. Germline trimming cut 4 bases from V and 2 bases from J; bases unmatched to any gene: 5. CDR3 DNA sequence: TGTGCCAGCAGCCGGGGACAGGGGATCCCCTACAATGAGCAGTTCTTC. It is translated as CASSRGQGIPYNEQFF.

The V and J genes are TRBV6-6 and TRBJ2-7; D is possibly TRBD1 or TRBD2 (5 bases each). This CDR3 is built from 13 residues. The germline CDR1 and CDR2 sequences are MNHNY and SVGAGI (reference sequence). The V gene lost 5 bases and the J gene lost 4 bases, with 12 bases spanning the gap. This chain's CDR3 is CASSKGTAYEQYF. The CDR3 DNA is TGTGCCAGCAGTAAAGGGACCGCATACGAGCAGTACTTC.

The gene calls are TRBV28 and TRBJ2-6; D gene uncertain. V lost 7 bases, J lost 0 bases, and 10 bases lay in between. Germline CDR1 MDHEN, CDR2 SYDVKM. CDR3 length: 15 amino acids. CDR3 DNA: TGTGCCAGCAAGGCACCTTACTCTGGGGCCAACGTCCTGACTTTC. Protein: CASKAPYSGANVLTF.

This chain joins TRBV27 and TRBJ1-1, with 7 bases identical to TRBD1. Trimming removed 7 bases from V and 4 bases from J; junction bases left unmatched: 12. Looked up from germline, CDR1 is MNHEY and CDR2 is SMNVEV (reference sequence). The CDR3 is made up of 15 amino acids. The CDR3 reads CASNPRRTGPTEAFF. The CDR3 DNA follows: TGTGCCAGCAACCCCAGGAGGACAGGCCCCACTGAAGCTTTCTTT.

The chain's CDR3 is CASSESTQGQYYEQYF. CDR3 sequence (DNA): TGTGCCAGCAGTGAATCAACCCAGGGACAGTACTACGAGCAGTACTTC. The chain carries TRBV2 and TRBJ2-7, with TRBD1 identical over 7 bases. Germline CDR1 and CDR2: SNHLY and FYNNEI. J was trimmed by 3 bases and V by 2 bases; bases with no gene match: 10. This CDR3 is built from 16 residues.

CDR3 sequence reads: CASSQPGLAGGYSYEQYF. The CDR3 DNA reads TGCGCCAGCAGTCAACCGGGACTAGCGGGGGGATACTCCTACGAGCAGTACTTC. V gene TRBV5-1 combines with J gene TRBJ2-7, with 15 bases that match TRBD2. The CDR3 is made up of 18 amino acids. The V segment lost 5 bases and the J segment 0 bases; nucleotides outside the gene matches: 9. Germline values: CDR1 SGHRS, CDR2 YFSETQ.

This sequence joins TRBV2 and TRBJ1-2, with 10 bases identical to TRBD1. V was clipped by 7 bases and J by 11 bases; unmatched bases: 13. The length of the CDR3 is 14 residues. Germline lookup yields CDR1 SNHLY and CDR2 FYNNEI. CDR3 in DNA: TGTGCCAGCACAAGAGAGGGACAGGGGTCTGCTTACACCTTC. It is translated as CASTREGQGSAYTF.

This clone was counted a single time. The rearrangement links TRBV11-2 to TRBJ1-5, with D unclear. Between the trimmed V and J ends, which lost 0 bases and 3 bases, there was a span of 6 bases. This CDR3 has 14 amino acids. Germline V CDR1 and CDR2: SGHAT, FQNNGV. The CDR3 coding sequence is TGTGCCAGCAGCTTAGACAGAAACAATCAGCCCCAGCATTTT. Translating it yields CASSLDRNNQPQHF.

Concerning this clone itself: The same CDR3 can be traced to other DNA sequences in this sample. The chain is built from TRBV18 and TRBJ1-1; 9 positions agree with TRBD1. Germline CDR1 KGHSH, CDR2 LQKENI. This CDR3 has 13 residues. J was trimmed by 5 bases and V by 3 bases; bases with no gene match: 1. The CDR3 loop is CASSPTGGTEAFF. DNA for the CDR3: TGTGCCAGCTCACCGACAGGGGGAACTGAAGCTTTCTTT.

This chain connects TRBV5-4 to TRBJ2-7; either TRBD1 or TRBD2 may supply D (5 bases each). This CDR3 region has 14 residues. Germline values: CDR1 SGHNT, CDR2 YYREEE (reference sequence). Trimming took 3 bases from V and 5 from J, leaving 15 bases between them. The DNA for the CDR3 is TGTGCCAGCAGCTCGTACGGGACCCACAACGAGCAGTACTTC. It yields the protein CASSSYGTHNEQYF.

V usage is TRBV4-1 and J usage is TRBJ1-1; D ambiguous. From germline, CDR1 is MGHRA and CDR2 YSYEKL. V was shortened by 1 base and J by 1 base, with 7 bases between the two germline ends. The CDR3 runs to 14 residues. The CDR3 coding sequence is TGCGCCAGCAGCCAAGTTGTGGGGAACACTGAAGCTTTCTTT. Translating gives CASSQVVGNTEAFF.

The chain combines TRBV27 with TRBJ1-4; a weak D match, TRBD1 (6 bases). CDR1 is MNHEY and CDR2 is SMNVEV in the germline V gene (reference sequence). The germline V and J ends were trimmed by 6 bases and 12 bases, with 11 bases remaining between them. The CDR3 has 11 residues. This CDR3 reads CASSRGRELFF. CDR3 nucleotide sequence: TGTGCCAGCAGCAGGGGTAGGGAACTGTTTTTT. Full variable domain (remainder filled in from reference TRBV27 and TRBJ1-4): EAQVTQNPRYLITVTGKKLTVTCSQNMNHEYMSWYRQDPGLGLRQIYYSMNVEVTDKGDVPEGYKVSRKEKRNFPLILESPSPNQTSLYFCASSRGRELFFGSGTQLSVL.

The chain employs TRBV7-2 and TRBJ1-2; 7 positions match TRBD1. Germline V gene data show CDR1 as SGHTA and CDR2 as FQGNSA. V gave up 5 bases and J gave up 6 bases; unmatched junction bases: 12. This CDR3 is built from 15 residues. The CDR3 is CASSSPGQTYNGYTF. The CDR3 bases are TGTGCCAGCAGCAGTCCGGGACAGACCTATAATGGCTACACCTTC.

The CDR3 DNA sequence: TGCAGTGCGACTGGGGCCAACGTCCTGACTTTC. Protein sequence: CSATGANVLTF. The chain carries TRBV20-1 and TRBJ2-6; no clear D gene. V was trimmed by 6 bases and J by 2 bases, leaving 2 bases between them. Germline values: CDR1 DFQATT, CDR2 SNEGSKA (reference sequence). The CDR3 extends over 11 amino acids.